This T cell receptor beta chain was identified in a study of cytomegalovirus exposure and HLA in healthy donors. The CDR3 is made up of 14 amino acids. Germline assignment: CDR1 SGHVS and CDR2 FQNEAQ. V dropped 3 bases and J dropped 5; count of bases not matched to a gene: 4. Measured with immunoSEQ multiplex PCR; TCRdb has only the in-frame clones, and not every one. The table includes roughly 150,000 clones, 82% detected once. The material sequenced was PBMCs. V usage is TRBV7-8 and J usage is TRBJ2-1; 7 bases fit TRBD1. The TCR comes from a man aged 30 to 45 in good health and CMV-seropositive. The CDR3 sequence: CASSFPGQNNEQFF. CDR3 nucleotide sequence: TGTGCCAGCAGCTTCCCGGGACAGAACAATGAGCAGTTCTTC.